A single sample gave rise to the 9 T cell receptor beta chains below, sequenced in a study of T cells in Graves' hyperthyroidism and ophthalmopathy. TCR beta CDR3 regions were amplified from RNA transcripts. The HTBI primer set was used in a first-round RT-PCR of the TCR CDR3. TCRdb processed the multiplex PCR reads anew with MiXCR; each CDR3 protein has one entry. This sample has more than 500,000 distinct CDR3 sequences, with around 15% found just once. Sequenced sample: blood. Receptors were obtained from a woman aged 40-49 years with Graves' hyperthyroidism.

The J gene is TRBJ1-5, the V gene TRBV3-1, with 7 bases matching TRBD1. CDR3 length equals 14 residues. Germline trimming cut 2 bases from V and 5 bases from J; bases unmatched to any gene: 3. CDR1 is LGHDT, CDR2 YNNKEL, per germline (reference sequence). The CDR3: CASSQRGGDQPQHF. Here the CDR3 DNA reads TGTGCCAGCAGCCAAAGAGGGGGCGATCAGCCCCAGCATTTT. Filled out from reference TRBV3-1 and TRBJ1-5, the complete variable domain reads DTAVSQTPKYLVTQMGNDKSIKCEQNLGHDTMYWYKQDSKKFLKIMFSYNNKELIINETVPNRFSPKSPDKAHLNLHINSLELGDSAVYFCASSQRGGDQPQHFGDGTRLSIL.

This clonotype was seen many times. The chain carries TRBV5-1 and TRBJ2-3; 7 nucleotides agree with TRBD1. Germline CDR1 and CDR2: SGHRS and YFSETQ. The CDR3 sequence is 15 residues long. V lost 5 bases and J lost 4; bases outside the gene matches: 10. CDR3 DNA sequence: TGCGCCAGCAGTTCAACCGGGACAGTGTCAGATACGCAGTATTTT. Encoded protein: CASSSTGTVSDTQYF. Drawing the rest from reference TRBV5-1 and TRBJ2-3, the complete variable domain is KAGVTQTPRYLIKTRGQQVTLSCSPISGHRSVSWYQQTPGQGLQFLFEYFSETQRNKGNFPGRFSGRQFSNSRSEMNVSTLELGDSALYLCASSSTGTVSDTQYFGPGTRLTVL.

This clonotype was counted only a few times. In DNA form, the CDR3 reads TGTGCCATCAGTGAGACCGGGACTAGCGGGATAACGCAGTATTTT. Its translation: CAISETGTSGITQYF. This chain connects TRBV10-3 to TRBJ2-3; 13 nucleotides match TRBD2. This CDR3 has 15 residues. Unmatched junction bases numbered 5, after V lost 2 bases and J lost 9 bases. Germline values: CDR1 ENHRY, CDR2 SYGVKD.

For this clonotype: A much larger clone lies one base from this, so it may be a read error. The gene calls are TRBV27 and TRBJ2-7; 8 nucleotides match TRBD2. The CDR3 is made up of 15 amino acids. Per the germline V gene, CDR1 is MNHEY and CDR2 is SMNVEV (reference sequence). V gave up 5 bases and J gave up 2 bases; unmatched junction bases: 8. In DNA, the CDR3 is TGTGCCAGCAGTAGCAATAGCGGGGAGGCCTACGAGCAGTACTTC. This encodes CASSSNSGEAYEQYF.

This clonotype was seen at least ten times. V usage is TRBV28 and J usage is TRBJ1-2; 7 bases align to TRBD1. The CDR3 is made up of 15 amino acids. The germline gives CDR1 MDHEN, CDR2 SYDVKM. V dropped 5 bases and J dropped 4; count of bases not matched to a gene: 10. The CDR3 DNA reads as TGTGCCAGCAGTCTCCTCGGAGGGGGCGGCTATGGCTACACCTTC. Protein: CASSLLGGGGYGYTF.

A note on this clonotype: A much larger clone differs from this one at a single base, so this may be a read error. V and J are TRBV5-1 and TRBJ2-1; TRBD1 agrees at 10 bases. The V gene's germline CDR1 is SGHRS and CDR2 YFSETQ. The CDR3 is made up of 17 amino acids. CDR3 sequence: CASSLGDRGSSYNEQLF. DNA of the CDR3: TGCGCCAGCAGCTTGGGGGACAGGGGAAGCTCCTACAATGAGCAGCTCTTC.

This clonotype turned up a few times. This chain links TRBV29-1 with TRBJ2-5; unclear D gene. Germline-derived CDR1 and CDR2 are SQVTM and ANQGSEA. Trimming shortened V by 6 bases and J by 3 bases, and 20 bases separated the two germline ends. This CDR3 has 15 residues. Here the CDR3 reads CSVSKGSGDEETQYF. CDR3 nucleotides: TGCAGCGTCTCTAAAGGGTCAGGAGACGAAGAGACCCAGTACTTC.

The chain carries TRBV6-5 and TRBJ2-3; a weak D match, TRBD1 (7 bases). This CDR3 has 15 amino acids. CDR1 is MNHEY and CDR2 is SVGAGI in the germline V gene. Trimming shortened V by 0 bases and J by 6 bases, and 13 bases separated the two germline ends. The CDR3 region is CASSYSEGAVDTQYF. The CDR3 DNA is TGTGCCAGCAGTTACTCGGAGGGGGCTGTTGATACGCAGTATTTT.

The rearrangement links TRBV15 to TRBJ1-5; 8 nucleotides agree with TRBD1. Germline-derived CDR1 and CDR2 are LNHNV and YYDKDF (reference sequence). The CDR3 runs to 18 residues. The trim removed 3 bases at V and 4 bases at J, leaving 14 bases unmatched. CDR3 region: CATSSILTSDRANQPQHF. The CDR3 coding sequence is TGTGCCACCAGCAGTATCTTAACCTCGGACAGGGCAAATCAGCCCCAGCATTTT.